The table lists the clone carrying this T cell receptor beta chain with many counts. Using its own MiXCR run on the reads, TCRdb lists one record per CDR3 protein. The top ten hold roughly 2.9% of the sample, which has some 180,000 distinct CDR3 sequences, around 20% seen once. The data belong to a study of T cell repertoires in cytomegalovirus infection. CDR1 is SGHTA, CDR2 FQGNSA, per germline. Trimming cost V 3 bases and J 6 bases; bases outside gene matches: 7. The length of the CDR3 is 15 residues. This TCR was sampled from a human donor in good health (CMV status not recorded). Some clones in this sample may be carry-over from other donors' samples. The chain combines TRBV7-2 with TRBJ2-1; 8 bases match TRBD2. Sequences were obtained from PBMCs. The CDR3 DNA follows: TGTGCCAGCAGCTTGCCAGGGACTAGAGGCAATGAGCAGTTCTTC. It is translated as CASSLPGTRGNEQFF.